Each of the 4 T cell receptor beta chains below was sequenced from the same sample in a study of spatial heterogeneity in lung cancer. General study points: Higher tumor mutation counts went along with higher counts of expanded intratumoral alpha and beta TCRs.

One entry per CDR3 protein results from TCRdb running MiXCR on the 5' RACE reads. The data hold approximately 18,000 distinct CDR3 sequences, with roughly 5.8% observed a single time. The time point is: sample taken at primary tumor resection. No antigen has been identified for these receptors. Sample: lung tumor tissue, taken at surgery. The receptors here all came from a female donor with early-stage non-small cell lung cancer.

This clonotype was seen only a few times. Within a library made for alpha chains, this beta chain is off target, and its count is uninformative. This sequence joins TRBV7-8 and TRBJ2-1; TRBD2 aligns across 11 bases. The trim removed 5 bases at V and 2 bases at J, leaving 5 bases unmatched. Germline V gene data show CDR1 as SGHVS and CDR2 as FQNEAQ. CDR3 length: 16 residues. Here the CDR3 DNA reads TGTGCCAGCAGCCCCCAGGGACTAGCGGCCTACAATGAGCAGTTCTTC. Translating gives CASSPQGLAAYNEQFF.

Of note for this clonotype: Being off target in a library aimed at alpha chains, this beta chain has a size of little meaning. The V gene is TRBV20-1, the J gene TRBJ2-7, with 7 bases matching TRBD2. This CDR3 is 13 amino acids long. CDR1 and CDR2 (germline): DFQATT, SNEGSKA (reference sequence). Trimming at V came to 3 bases and at J to 2 bases, leaving 4 bases not matched to a gene. In DNA, the CDR3 is TGCAGTGCTAGTGGGGACTACGCCTACGAGCAGTACTTC. Protein product: CSASGDYAYEQYF.

About this clonotype: Since it is a stray read in a library aimed at alpha chains, this beta chain has a size that is not meaningful. The genes are TRBV15 and TRBJ1-1; perhaps TRBD1 as D (5 bases). This CDR3 region has 13 residues. V gave up 5 bases and J gave up 6 bases, with 13 bases separating them. CDR1 and CDR2 (germline): LNHNV, YYDKDF (reference sequence). The CDR3 here is CATSGGGIPEAFF. In DNA form, the CDR3 reads TGTGCCACCAGCGGGGGAGGGATACCTGAAGCTTTCTTT.

Notes on this clonotype: This beta chain lies outside the target of a library built for alpha chains; its clone size means little. V and J are TRBV29-1 and TRBJ2-1, with a tentative D call TRBD1 (6 bases). The CDR3 extends over 13 amino acids. Germline CDR1 SQVTM, CDR2 ANQGSEA. This CDR3 is CSVGASSYNEQFF. The CDR3 nucleotides read TGCAGTGTGGGGGCAAGCTCCTACAATGAGCAGTTCTTC.